Detailed here is one T cell receptor (beta chain). This entry comes from a study of T cell changes during pregnancy in multiple sclerosis. The germline V gene encodes CDR1 SNHLY and CDR2 FYNNEI. This CDR3 contains 12 residues. Trimming cost V 5 bases and J 6 bases; bases outside gene matches: 3. Libraries were prepared by immunoSEQ multiplex PCR; TCRdb keeps only in-frame clonotypes and omits some of them. The data hold around 50,000 clones, with roughly 91% observed a single time. The sequence derives from a female donor in good health, enrolled as a control in a pregnancy study. This chain joins TRBV2 and TRBJ1-1; TRBD1 agrees at 7 bases. Specimen: CD4+ T cells from peripheral blood mononuclear cells, collected after pregnancy. CDR3 bases: TGTGCCAGCAGTATTACAGGGGCTGAAGCTTTCTTT. Protein sequence: CASSITGAEAFF. The entire variable domain, with the rest obtained from reference TRBV2 and TRBJ1-1, is as follows: EPEVTQTPSHQVTQMGQEVILRCVPISNHLYFYWYRQILGQKVEFLVSFYNNEISEKSEIFDDQFSVERPDGSNFTLKIRSTKLEDSAMYFCASSITGAEAFFGQGTRLTVV.